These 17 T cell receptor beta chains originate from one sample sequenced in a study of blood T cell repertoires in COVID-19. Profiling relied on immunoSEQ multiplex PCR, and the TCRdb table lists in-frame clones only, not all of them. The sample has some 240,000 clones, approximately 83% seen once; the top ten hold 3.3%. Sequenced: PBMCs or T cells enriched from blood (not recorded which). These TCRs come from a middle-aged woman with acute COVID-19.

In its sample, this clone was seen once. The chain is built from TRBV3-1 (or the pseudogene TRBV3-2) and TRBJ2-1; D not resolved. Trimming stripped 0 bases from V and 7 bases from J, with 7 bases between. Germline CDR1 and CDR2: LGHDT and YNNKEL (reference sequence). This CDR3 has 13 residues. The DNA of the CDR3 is TGTGCCAGCAGCCAAGATTGGCGGAATGAGCAGTTCTTC. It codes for CASSQDWRNEQFF.

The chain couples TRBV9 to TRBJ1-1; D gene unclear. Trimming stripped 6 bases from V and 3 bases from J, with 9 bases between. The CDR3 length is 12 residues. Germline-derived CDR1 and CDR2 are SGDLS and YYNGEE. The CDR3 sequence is CASTRGDTEAFF. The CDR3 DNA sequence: TGTGCCAGCACCCGCGGAGACACTGAAGCTTTCTTT.

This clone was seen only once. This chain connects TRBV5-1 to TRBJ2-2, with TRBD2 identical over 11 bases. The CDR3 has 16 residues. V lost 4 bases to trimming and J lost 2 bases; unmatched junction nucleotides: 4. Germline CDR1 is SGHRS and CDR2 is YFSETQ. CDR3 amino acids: CASSAGLAENTGELFF. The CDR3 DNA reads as TGCGCCAGCAGCGCGGGACTAGCGGAAAACACCGGGGAGCTGTTTTTT.

Here the CDR3 DNA reads TGTGCCACTGGTGCGGGCCGGGGGAGTCAAGATACGCAGTATTTT. Its translation is CATGAGRGSQDTQYF. The rearrangement uses TRBV15 and TRBJ2-3, with D perhaps matching TRBD2 (6 bases). V gave up 9 bases and J gave up 5 bases, with 21 bases separating them. The CDR3 spans 15 residues. Germline V gene data show CDR1 as LNHNV and CDR2 as YYDKDF (reference sequence).

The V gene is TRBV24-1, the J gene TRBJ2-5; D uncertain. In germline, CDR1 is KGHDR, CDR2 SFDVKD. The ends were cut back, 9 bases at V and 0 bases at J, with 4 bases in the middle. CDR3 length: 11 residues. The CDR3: CATGYQETQYF. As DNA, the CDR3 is TGTGCCACCGGCTACCAAGAGACCCAGTACTTC.

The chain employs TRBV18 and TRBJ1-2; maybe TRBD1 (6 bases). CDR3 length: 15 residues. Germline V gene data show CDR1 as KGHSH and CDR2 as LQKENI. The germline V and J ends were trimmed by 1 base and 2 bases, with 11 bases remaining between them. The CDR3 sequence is CASSPRTDRNYGYTF. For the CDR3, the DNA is TGTGCCAGCTCACCACGGACAGACAGAAACTATGGCTACACCTTC.

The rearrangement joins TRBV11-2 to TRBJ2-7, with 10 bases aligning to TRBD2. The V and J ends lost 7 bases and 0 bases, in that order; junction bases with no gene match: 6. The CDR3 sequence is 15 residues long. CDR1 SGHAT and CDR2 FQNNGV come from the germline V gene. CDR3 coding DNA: TGTGCCAGCACCTCCCTAGCGGGGGTCTCCTACGAGCAGTACTTC. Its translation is CASTSLAGVSYEQYF.

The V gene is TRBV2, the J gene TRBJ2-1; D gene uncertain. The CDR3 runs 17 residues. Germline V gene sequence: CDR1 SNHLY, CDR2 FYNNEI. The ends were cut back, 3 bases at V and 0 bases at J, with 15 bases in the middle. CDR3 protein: CASSEYSVSISYNEQFF. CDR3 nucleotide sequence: TGTGCCAGCAGTGAGTACTCCGTATCTATCTCCTACAATGAGCAGTTCTTC.

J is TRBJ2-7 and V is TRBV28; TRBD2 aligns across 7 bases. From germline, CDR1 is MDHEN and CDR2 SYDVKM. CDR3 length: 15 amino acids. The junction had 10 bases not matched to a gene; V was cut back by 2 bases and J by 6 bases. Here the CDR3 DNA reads TGTGCCAGCAGTTTACGGACTAGGGTTGTTGGCGAGCAGTACTTC. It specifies CASSLRTRVVGEQYF.

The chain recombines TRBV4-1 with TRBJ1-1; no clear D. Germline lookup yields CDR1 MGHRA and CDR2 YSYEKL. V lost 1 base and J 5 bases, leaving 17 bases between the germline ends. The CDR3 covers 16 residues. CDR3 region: CASSQGLPGSGTEAFF. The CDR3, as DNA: TGCGCCAGCAGCCAAGGGTTACCGGGGTCGGGGACTGAAGCTTTCTTT.

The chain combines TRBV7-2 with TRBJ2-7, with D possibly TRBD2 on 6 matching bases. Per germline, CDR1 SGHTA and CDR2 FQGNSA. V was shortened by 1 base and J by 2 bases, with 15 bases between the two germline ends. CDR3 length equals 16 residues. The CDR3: CASSLVAREDPYEQYF. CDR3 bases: TGTGCCAGCAGCTTAGTGGCGAGGGAGGATCCCTACGAGCAGTACTTC.

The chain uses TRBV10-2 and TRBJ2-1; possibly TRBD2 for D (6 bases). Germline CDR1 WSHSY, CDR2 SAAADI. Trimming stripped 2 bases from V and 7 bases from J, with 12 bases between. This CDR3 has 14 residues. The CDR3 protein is CASSERREGNEQFF. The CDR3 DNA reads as TGCGCCAGCAGTGAGAGGCGGGAAGGTAATGAGCAGTTCTTC.

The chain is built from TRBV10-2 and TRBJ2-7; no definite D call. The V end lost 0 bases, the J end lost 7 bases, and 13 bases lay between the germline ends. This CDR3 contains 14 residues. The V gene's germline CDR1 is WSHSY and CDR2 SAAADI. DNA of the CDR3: TGCGCCAGCAGTGAGTCGATACGTGCAGGAGAGCAGTACTTC. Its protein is CASSESIRAGEQYF.

The CDR3 protein is CASSTPGQRYNEQFF. CDR3 DNA: TGTGCCAGCAGCACCCCGGGACAGCGTTACAATGAGCAGTTCTTC. The chain joins TRBV9 to TRBJ2-1; the match to TRBD1 covers 7 bases. The germline V gene encodes CDR1 SGDLS and CDR2 YYNGEE. The CDR3 runs to 15 residues. Trimming removed 4 bases from V and 4 bases from J; junction bases left unmatched: 8.

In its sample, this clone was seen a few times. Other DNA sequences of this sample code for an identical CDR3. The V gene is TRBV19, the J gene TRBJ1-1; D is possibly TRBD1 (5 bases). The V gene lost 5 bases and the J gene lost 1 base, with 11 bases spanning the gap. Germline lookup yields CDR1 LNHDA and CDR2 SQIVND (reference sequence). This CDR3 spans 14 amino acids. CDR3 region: CASSFQGANTEAFF. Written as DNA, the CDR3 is TGTGCCAGTAGTTTCCAGGGCGCGAACACTGAAGCTTTCTTT.

CDR3 sequence reads: CASSWPTGGLHTGELFF. The DNA of the CDR3 is TGTGCCAGCAGCTGGCCCACAGGAGGACTACACACCGGGGAGCTGTTTTTT. The chain recombines TRBV5-8 with TRBJ2-2; possible D gene TRBD2, 6 bases. Germline V gives CDR1 SGHTS, CDR2 YDEGEE. CDR3 length equals 17 residues. The V end was cut by 3 bases, the J end by 3 bases, with 18 bases between.

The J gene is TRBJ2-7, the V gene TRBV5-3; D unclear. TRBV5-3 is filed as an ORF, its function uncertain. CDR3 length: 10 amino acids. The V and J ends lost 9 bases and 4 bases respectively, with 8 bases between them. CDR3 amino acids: CAKPQYEQYF. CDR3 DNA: TGTGCCAAACCACAGTACGAGCAGTACTTC.